A single sample is the source of the 12 T cell receptor beta chains below, sequenced in a study of cytomegalovirus exposure and HLA in healthy donors (TCRdb year 2017). Library prep was done by the immunoSEQ multiplex PCR assay. For the multiplex PCR, a mixture combining 60 forward primers for TCR Vbeta segments and 13 reverse primers for TCR Jbeta segments was used. Sourced from immuneACCESS, this table was stored by TCRdb with only in-frame sequences that have V and J called. A share of the clones is absent; for the studies checked, an unresolved V gene accounts for under half, and the remainder has no known explanation. Within this sample are 150,000 to 200,000 clones, with around 72% of them counted one time only. The ten largest clones add up to 6.5% to 8.5% of the sample. Material: PBMCs. The receptors derive from a woman aged 40 to 50 in good health and CMV-seropositive.

This clone turned up a few times. The V call is TRBV9, the J call TRBJ2-3; TRBD1 matches at 11 bases. Germline lookup yields CDR1 SGDLS and CDR2 YYNGEE. V gave up 2 bases and J gave up 3 bases; unmatched junction bases: 5. The CDR3 runs 16 residues. CDR3 DNA sequence: TGTGCCAGCAGCGTTTGGACAGGGGGCGGAACAGATACGCAGTATTTT. Encoded protein: CASSVWTGGGTDTQYF.

The chain employs TRBV2 and TRBJ1-2; 9 nucleotides line up with TRBD1. The V gene end was trimmed by 6 bases and the J gene end by 8 bases; junction bases not matched to a gene: 22. The germline gives CDR1 SNHLY, CDR2 FYNNEI. The CDR3 runs to 18 residues. The CDR3 region is CASRRTSAGTGKTRGYTF. The CDR3 bases are TGTGCCAGCAGGCGAACCAGCGCCGGGACAGGGAAGACGCGGGGCTACACCTTC.

The CDR3 DNA reads as TGTGCCAGCAGCCCGGAGGGCACCTCCTACAATGAGCAGTTCTTC. Translated: CASSPEGTSYNEQFF. The V gene is TRBV5-4, the J gene TRBJ2-1; a weak D match, TRBD2 (6 bases). CDR3 length: 15 amino acids. Germline CDR1 is SGHNT and CDR2 is YYREEE (reference sequence). Trimming pared 4 bases from V and 0 bases from J, leaving 11 bases between.

The chain uses TRBV7-2 and TRBJ1-5, with D perhaps TRBD1 (6 bases). CDR3 length: 13 amino acids. With 5 bases removed from V and 3 bases from J, the gap between germline ends came to 8 bases. Germline-derived CDR1 and CDR2 are SGHTA and FQGNSA. The CDR3 bases are TGTGCCAGCAGCCCAGGGGTCAATCAGCCCCAGCATTTT. It yields the protein CASSPGVNQPQHF.

The genes are TRBV6-5 and TRBJ1-2; D possibly corresponds to TRBD1 (5 bases). The CDR3 sequence is 14 residues long. Germline V gene lookup returns CDR1 MNHEY and CDR2 SVGAGI. The V and J ends lost 6 bases and 7 bases respectively, with 18 bases between them. Written as DNA, the CDR3 is TGTGCCAGCAGCTCCCCCCAGTGGAGGGGTGGCTACACCTTC. Amino acids: CASSSPQWRGGYTF.

This clone was seen a few times. This chain connects TRBV4-3 to TRBJ1-3; D not certain. The CDR3 is made up of 13 amino acids. Germline values: CDR1 LGHNA, CDR2 YSLEER. Deletions cut 2 bases from V and 4 bases from J, with 6 bases between. The CDR3, as DNA: TGCGCCAGCAGCCAAACATCGGGAAACACCATATATTTT. This gives the protein CASSQTSGNTIYF.

Regarding this clone: The junction shows a germline mismatch at one end, possibly a read error. The chain is built from TRBV5-1 and TRBJ2-4; 11 bases align to TRBD2. The germline V gene encodes CDR1 SGHRS and CDR2 YFSETQ. The CDR3 runs to 15 residues. The CDR3 loop reads CASTLGLAEKNIQYF. Here the CDR3 DNA reads TGCGCCAGCACCTTGGGACTAGCGGAGAAAAACATTCAGTACTTC.

Details on this clone: One end of the junction does not line up with germline, which may come from a read error. The V call is TRBV30, the J call TRBJ1-4, with D possibly TRBD1 on 5 matching bases. Looked up from germline, CDR1 is GTSNPN and CDR2 is SVGIG (reference sequence). CDR3 length equals 14 residues. CDR3 nucleotide sequence: TGTGTCTGGAGTAGGACGGCGGGGGATGAAAAACTGTTTTTT. It translates to CVWSRTAGDEKLFF.

J is TRBJ1-1 and V is TRBV7-2; D is unresolved. Trimming left V 4 bases short and J 4 bases short, with 10 bases between. The CDR3 totals 13 residues. Germline values: CDR1 SGHTA, CDR2 FQGNSA. The CDR3 here is CASSWEGSTEAFF. The DNA of the CDR3 is TGTGCCAGCAGCTGGGAGGGAAGCACTGAAGCTTTCTTT. Full variable domain (missing parts from reference TRBV7-2 and TRBJ1-1): GAGVSQSPSNKVTEKGKDVELRCDPISGHTALYWYRQSLGQGLEFLIYFQGNSAPDKSGLPSDRFSAERTGGSVSTLTIQRTQQEDSAVYLCASSWEGSTEAFFGQGTRLTVV.

This chain links TRBV7-9 with TRBJ1-2; D gene unclear. Trimming shortened V by 1 base and J by 1 base, and 10 bases separated the two germline ends. The CDR3 sequence is 15 residues long. The V gene's germline CDR1 is SEHNR and CDR2 FQNEAQ (reference sequence). The DNA of the CDR3 is TGTGCCAGCAGCTTAGGCCAGAACCTTAACTATGGCTACACCTTC. Translated: CASSLGQNLNYGYTF.

V and J are TRBV28 and TRBJ2-7; D unresolved. In germline, CDR1 is MDHEN, CDR2 SYDVKM. V lost 2 bases and J lost 3, with 2 bases in between. The length of the CDR3 is 11 residues. CDR3 protein: CASSLHYEQYF. The CDR3 region has the DNA TGTGCCAGCAGTTTACACTACGAGCAGTACTTC.

This clone has just one count. The rearrangement joins TRBV4-1 to TRBJ2-7, with 7 nucleotides matching TRBD1. The V and J ends lost 0 bases and 1 base, in that order; junction bases with no gene match: 9. The CDR3 has 17 residues. CDR1 MGHRA and CDR2 YSYEKL come from the germline V gene. The CDR3 nucleotides are TGCGCCAGCAGCCAAGATCCTCGCGGCAGGGGGTCCTACGAGCAGTACTTC. This sequence encodes CASSQDPRGRGSYEQYF.